The rows below give T cell receptor beta chains drawn from one sample of a study of regulatory T cells in long-lasting Graves disease. Via MiXCR, TCRdb re-called the multiplex PCR reads, giving one row per CDR3 protein. This sample has 520,000 or so distinct CDR3 sequences, with around 12% found just once. Another study also made use of these data, one on T cells in Graves' hyperthyroidism and ophthalmopathy.

The specimen was peripheral blood mononuclear cells (PBMCs), collected at new diagnosis, from a patient treated with antithyroid drugs. All receptors come from a woman aged 30 to 39 with Graves disease. The CDR3 runs from the conserved cysteine through the conserved F or W. Fields, in order: clone size, V gene, D gene, J gene, CDR3 DNA, CDR3 protein. A D gene is named only where the DNA matches it firmly. For some rows the clone size is stated as once, few or many, or as a class when expanded; others skip it.

clone_size: many
v_call: TRBV4-1
d_call: .
j_call: TRBJ1-5
cdr3_nt: TGCGCCAGCAGCCAAGCCTCCGGGATAGGGAGTCAGCCCCAGCATTTT
cdr3_aa: CASSQASGIGSQPQHF

clone_size: many
v_call: TRBV5-5
d_call: .
j_call: TRBJ2-3
cdr3_nt: TGTGCCAGCAGCTTGATCCGGGGTTCTAGCACAGATACGCAGTATTTT
cdr3_aa: CASSLIRGSSTDTQYF

clone_size: many
v_call: TRBV11-2
d_call: .
j_call: TRBJ2-7
cdr3_nt: TGTGCCAGCAGCTTATTCGGGGGGCTTTACTACGAGCAGTACTTC
cdr3_aa: CASSLFGGLYYEQYF

clone_size: many
v_call: TRBV2
d_call: TRBD1
j_call: TRBJ1-5
cdr3_nt: TGTGCCAGCAGTGAGAGACAGGGTCGTCAGCCCCAGCATTTT
cdr3_aa: CASSERQGRQPQHF

clone_size: .
v_call: TRBV28
d_call: .
j_call: TRBJ2-7
cdr3_nt: TGTGCCAGCAGTCACGTCCGAGGAGACTACGAGCAGTACTTC
cdr3_aa: CASSHVRGDYEQYF

clone_size: many
v_call: TRBV10-3
d_call: .
j_call: TRBJ1-5
cdr3_nt: TGTGCCATCAGAGGGAATAGCAATCAGCCCCAGCATTTT
cdr3_aa: CAIRGNSNQPQHF

clone_size: many
v_call: TRBV10-2
d_call: .
j_call: TRBJ1-4
cdr3_nt: TGCGCCGGAGGGGGGCAATATGAAAAACTGTTTTTT
cdr3_aa: CAGGGQYEKLFF

clone_size: many
v_call: TRBV11-2
d_call: .
j_call: TRBJ1-4
cdr3_nt: TGTGCCAGCAGCTTCGGGACAGAAAAACTGTTTTTT
cdr3_aa: CASSFGTEKLFF

clone_size: many
v_call: TRBV3-1
d_call: TRBD1
j_call: TRBJ2-7
cdr3_nt: TGTGCCAGCAGCCAGGGCGGACAGGGAAGGAACGAGCAGTACTTC
cdr3_aa: CASSQGGQGRNEQYF

clone_size: .
v_call: TRBV4-3
d_call: .
j_call: TRBJ2-1
cdr3_nt: TGCGCCAGCAGCCAAGAATCGACCCTAGGGGGCAATGAGCAGTTCTTC
cdr3_aa: CASSQESTLGGNEQFF

clone_size: many
v_call: TRBV6-1
d_call: .
j_call: TRBJ2-3
cdr3_nt: TGTGCCAGCAGCAAGGCTGGCAGGACGTTGGTAGATACGCAGTATTTT
cdr3_aa: CASSKAGRTLVDTQYF

clone_size: few
v_call: TRBV5-1
d_call: TRBD1
j_call: TRBJ2-7
cdr3_nt: TGCGCCAGCAGCCCCACGCAGGGGGCATACGAGCAGTACTTC
cdr3_aa: CASSPTQGAYEQYF

clone_size: many
v_call: TRBV9
d_call: .
j_call: TRBJ1-5
cdr3_nt: TGTGCCAGCAGCGTAGACGGGGGGATGTATCAGCCCCAGCATTTT
cdr3_aa: CASSVDGGMYQPQHF

clone_size: many
v_call: TRBV3-1
d_call: TRBD2
j_call: TRBJ2-7
cdr3_nt: TGTGCCAGCAGCCCCATCCTAGCGGAAGTCCCCCCCAACGAGCAGTACTTC
cdr3_aa: CASSPILAEVPPNEQYF

clone_size: few
v_call: TRBV28
d_call: TRBD2
j_call: TRBJ2-5
cdr3_nt: TGTGCCAGCAGTTTCTCGCGGGAGGGGTTGCGAGAGACCCAGTACTTC
cdr3_aa: CASSFSREGLRETQYF

clone_size: many
v_call: TRBV7-9
d_call: TRBD2
j_call: TRBJ2-3
cdr3_nt: TGTGCCAGCAGCTTAAGTCTAGCGGGAGTGGTTGATACGCAGTATTTT
cdr3_aa: CASSLSLAGVVDTQYF

clone_size: many
v_call: TRBV11-2
d_call: .
j_call: TRBJ2-5
cdr3_nt: TGTGCCAGCAGCTTAGGAGGACTATCATGGGGACAAGAGACCCAGTACTTC
cdr3_aa: CASSLGGLSWGQETQYF

clone_size: .
v_call: TRBV5-1
d_call: .
j_call: TRBJ2-3
cdr3_nt: TGCGCCAGCAGCTTTCGGGACGGCAGCACAGATACGCAGTATTTT
cdr3_aa: CASSFRDGSTDTQYF

clone_size: many
v_call: TRBV7-9
d_call: .
j_call: TRBJ2-1
cdr3_nt: TGTGCCAGCAGCTTAATAGGACATAAGCAGTTCTTC
cdr3_aa: CASSLIGHKQFF

clone_size: many
v_call: TRBV7-2
d_call: .
j_call: TRBJ2-5
cdr3_nt: TGTGCCAGCAGCCCCAGGGCTGGGGGCCTGTACCAAGAGACCCAGTACTTC
cdr3_aa: CASSPRAGGLYQETQYF

clone_size: few
v_call: TRBV5-1
d_call: .
j_call: TRBJ2-3
cdr3_nt: TGCGCCAGCAGAATAGGGGATGATACGCAGTATTTT
cdr3_aa: CASRIGDDTQYF

clone_size: many
v_call: TRBV27
d_call: .
j_call: TRBJ2-3
cdr3_nt: TGTGCCAGCAGTTTAATAGCTTCCCTGGGCACAGATACGCAGTATTTT
cdr3_aa: CASSLIASLGTDTQYF

clone_size: .
v_call: TRBV19
d_call: .
j_call: TRBJ1-5
cdr3_nt: TGTGCCAGTAGTATAACCTGGAGCAATCAGCCCCAGCATTTT
cdr3_aa: CASSITWSNQPQHF

clone_size: .
v_call: TRBV28
d_call: TRBD2
j_call: TRBJ2-3
cdr3_nt: TGTGCCAGCAGTACCCGGACTAGCGGGGCCGTTGGGAAGCAGTATTTT
cdr3_aa: CASSTRTSGAVGKQYF

clone_size: many
v_call: TRBV20-1
d_call: .
j_call: TRBJ2-7
cdr3_nt: TGCAGTGCTAGAGATTTTCAGGTCTCCGGCAGGGCAAGGTACGAGCAGTACTTC
cdr3_aa: CSARDFQVSGRARYEQYF

clone_size: few
v_call: TRBV25-1
d_call: .
j_call: TRBJ1-2
cdr3_nt: TGTGCCAGCAGTGGATATACGAAGGGTCGGAGCGGCTACACCTTC
cdr3_aa: CASSGYTKGRSGYTF

clone_size: .
v_call: TRBV6-1
d_call: .
j_call: TRBJ1-5
cdr3_nt: TGTGCCAGCAGTCCCGGGGGGGGGCGCGGTGATTATAGCAATCAGCCCCAGCATTTT
cdr3_aa: CASSPGGGRGDYSNQPQHF

clone_size: few
v_call: TRBV19
d_call: TRBD2
j_call: TRBJ2-2
cdr3_nt: TGTGCCAGTAGTCTCCCTACTAGCGGGGGTTACACCGGGGAGCTGTTTTTT
cdr3_aa: CASSLPTSGGYTGELFF

clone_size: many
v_call: TRBV27
d_call: .
j_call: TRBJ2-5
cdr3_nt: TGTGCCAGCAGTTCCTACAGGGAAGAGACCCAGTACTTC
cdr3_aa: CASSSYREETQYF

clone_size: .
v_call: TRBV19
d_call: TRBD2
j_call: TRBJ2-1
cdr3_nt: TGTGCCAGTACCCCAGGACTAGCGCTCTACAATGAGCAGTTCTTC
cdr3_aa: CASTPGLALYNEQFF

clone_size: few
v_call: TRBV30
d_call: .
j_call: TRBJ2-2
cdr3_nt: TGTGCCTGGAGCCGACAGGCGGGAGAGCTGTTTTTT
cdr3_aa: CAWSRQAGELFF

clone_size: many
v_call: TRBV12-3/TRBV12-4
d_call: .
j_call: TRBJ1-2
cdr3_nt: TGTGCCAGCAGTTATTCGGGGAAAGATGGCTACACCTTC
cdr3_aa: CASSYSGKDGYTF

clone_size: many
v_call: TRBV6-1
d_call: TRBD2
j_call: TRBJ2-2
cdr3_nt: TGTGCCAGCACTCTAGCGGGAGTCTGGACCGGGGAGCTGTTTTTT
cdr3_aa: CASTLAGVWTGELFF

clone_size: many
v_call: TRBV10-1
d_call: TRBD1
j_call: TRBJ2-7
cdr3_nt: TGCGCCAGCAGTGAGTACGACAGGGGGAGCAACGAGCAGTACTTC
cdr3_aa: CASSEYDRGSNEQYF

clone_size: many
v_call: TRBV6-1
d_call: TRBD2
j_call: TRBJ2-3
cdr3_nt: TGTGCCAGCAGTGAACTAGCGGGAGGACCTAGCACAGATACGCAGTATTTT
cdr3_aa: CASSELAGGPSTDTQYF

clone_size: many
v_call: TRBV7-9
d_call: .
j_call: TRBJ1-6
cdr3_nt: TGTGCCAGCAGCTTTCTATCAGAACCCCTCCACTTT
cdr3_aa: CASSFLSEPLHF

clone_size: few
v_call: TRBV7-2
d_call: .
j_call: TRBJ2-1
cdr3_nt: TGTGCCAGCAGCCTCGACGAGCGGTTAACCTCCGGGGGTTACAATGAGCAGTTCTTC
cdr3_aa: CASSLDERLTSGGYNEQFF

clone_size: .
v_call: TRBV7-2
d_call: TRBD2
j_call: TRBJ2-1
cdr3_nt: TGTGCCAGCAGCTTAGCGTCGGTTAGCGGGAGCACCTACAATGAGCAGTTCTTC
cdr3_aa: CASSLASVSGSTYNEQFF

clone_size: many
v_call: TRBV19
d_call: .
j_call: TRBJ1-1
cdr3_nt: TGTGCCAGTAGTTCTTCAGGGAACACTGAAGCTTTCTTT
cdr3_aa: CASSSSGNTEAFF

clone_size: many
v_call: TRBV6-5
d_call: .
j_call: TRBJ1-1
cdr3_nt: TGTGCCAGCAGTTACCCTGGACTGAGGGGTGGTGTCACTGAAGCTTTCTTT
cdr3_aa: CASSYPGLRGGVTEAFF

clone_size: many
v_call: TRBV27
d_call: .
j_call: TRBJ2-7
cdr3_nt: TGTGCCAGCAGCTTATCGGGGTCCTACGAGCAGTACTTC
cdr3_aa: CASSLSGSYEQYF

clone_size: many
v_call: TRBV5-5
d_call: TRBD1
j_call: TRBJ2-5
cdr3_nt: TGTGCCAGCAGCCCCGACAGGGGAGAGGAGACCCAGTACTTC
cdr3_aa: CASSPDRGEETQYF

clone_size: many
v_call: TRBV10-3
d_call: .
j_call: TRBJ2-3
cdr3_nt: TGTGCCATCAACCCGTCAGCAGAGCAGGATACGCAGTATTTT
cdr3_aa: CAINPSAEQDTQYF

clone_size: .
v_call: TRBV7-3
d_call: TRBD2
j_call: TRBJ2-1
cdr3_nt: TGTGCCAGCAGCCCCGGCGGACTAGCGGGAAGATACGAGCAGTTCTTC
cdr3_aa: CASSPGGLAGRYEQFF

clone_size: .
v_call: TRBV12-3/TRBV12-4
d_call: .
j_call: TRBJ2-1
cdr3_nt: TGTGCCAGCAGTTTGAGTGCAGGGGGGGAGCAGTTCTTC
cdr3_aa: CASSLSAGGEQFF

clone_size: .
v_call: TRBV2
d_call: .
j_call: TRBJ2-6
cdr3_nt: TGTGCCAGCAGTGGGACAGGGGCCAACGTCCTGACTTTC
cdr3_aa: CASSGTGANVLTF

clone_size: .
v_call: TRBV2
d_call: .
j_call: TRBJ2-7
cdr3_nt: TGTGCCAGCAGCCAAAAGCCCCCGGGACAAAGCTACGAGCAGTACTTC
cdr3_aa: CASSQKPPGQSYEQYF

clone_size: many
v_call: TRBV6-1
d_call: TRBD1
j_call: TRBJ1-6
cdr3_nt: TGTGCCAGCAGTAAGGATCAGGGGGCATCCTATAATTCACCCCTCCACTTT
cdr3_aa: CASSKDQGASYNSPLHF

clone_size: many
v_call: TRBV5-1
d_call: TRBD1
j_call: TRBJ2-5
cdr3_nt: TGCGCCAGCAGCGCTCCGACAGGGGGCGGGGAGACCCAGTACTTC
cdr3_aa: CASSAPTGGGETQYF

clone_size: .
v_call: TRBV7-2
d_call: .
j_call: TRBJ2-5
cdr3_nt: TGTGCCAGCAGCCAATATGGCCCGGGGGCCCTCCAAGAGACCCAGTACTTC
cdr3_aa: CASSQYGPGALQETQYF

clone_size: .
v_call: TRBV9
d_call: .
j_call: TRBJ1-2
cdr3_nt: TGTGCCAGCAGCGCCGGGAACAGCAACTATGGCTACACCTTC
cdr3_aa: CASSAGNSNYGYTF

clone_size: many
v_call: TRBV2
d_call: TRBD2
j_call: TRBJ2-1
cdr3_nt: TGTGCCAGCAGTGGGGCTAGCGGTTCGTGGAATGAGCAGTTCTTC
cdr3_aa: CASSGASGSWNEQFF